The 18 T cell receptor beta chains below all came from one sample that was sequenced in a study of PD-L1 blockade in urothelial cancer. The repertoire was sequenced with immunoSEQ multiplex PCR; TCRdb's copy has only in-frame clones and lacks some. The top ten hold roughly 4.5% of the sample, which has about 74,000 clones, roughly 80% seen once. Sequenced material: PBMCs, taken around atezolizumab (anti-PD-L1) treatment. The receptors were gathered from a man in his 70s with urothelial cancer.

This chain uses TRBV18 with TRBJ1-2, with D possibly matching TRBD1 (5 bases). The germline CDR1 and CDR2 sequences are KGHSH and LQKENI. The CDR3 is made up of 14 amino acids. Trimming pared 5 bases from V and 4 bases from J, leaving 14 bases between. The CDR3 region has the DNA TGTGCCAGCTCAATAAGGGACGGGAGCTATGGCTACACCTTC. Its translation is CASSIRDGSYGYTF.

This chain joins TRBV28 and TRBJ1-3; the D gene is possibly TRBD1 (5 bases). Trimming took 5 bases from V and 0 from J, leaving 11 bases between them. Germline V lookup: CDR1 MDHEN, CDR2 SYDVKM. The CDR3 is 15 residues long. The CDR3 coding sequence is TGTGCCAGCAGTCTGGGGGGGTCCTCTGGAAACACCATATATTTT. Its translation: CASSLGGSSGNTIYF.

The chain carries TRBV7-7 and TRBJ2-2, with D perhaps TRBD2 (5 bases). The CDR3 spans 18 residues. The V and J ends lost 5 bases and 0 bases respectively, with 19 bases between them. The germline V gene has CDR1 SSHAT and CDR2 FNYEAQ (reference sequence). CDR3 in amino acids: CASSPHRTDTSNTGELFF. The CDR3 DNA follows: TGTGCCAGCAGCCCCCACCGGACTGACACCTCGAACACCGGGGAGCTGTTTTTT.

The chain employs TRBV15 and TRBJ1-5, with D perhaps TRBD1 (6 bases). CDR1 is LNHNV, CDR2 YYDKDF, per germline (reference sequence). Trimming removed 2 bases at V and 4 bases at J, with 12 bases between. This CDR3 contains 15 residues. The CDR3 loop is CATSRTTGFNQPQHF. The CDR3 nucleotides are TGTGCCACCAGCAGAACTACAGGGTTTAATCAGCCCCAGCATTTT.

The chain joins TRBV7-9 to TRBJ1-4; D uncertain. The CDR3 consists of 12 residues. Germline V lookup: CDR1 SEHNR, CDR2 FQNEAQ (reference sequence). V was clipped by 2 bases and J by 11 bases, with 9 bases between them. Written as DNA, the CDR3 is TGTGCCAGCAGCTTATATCGGGGTAAACTGTTTTTT. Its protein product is CASSLYRGKLFF. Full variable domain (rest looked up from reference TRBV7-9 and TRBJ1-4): DTGVSQNPRHKITKRGQNVTFRCDPISEHNRLYWYRQTLGQGPEFLTYFQNEAQLEKSRLLSDRFSAERPKGSFSTLEIQRTEQGDSAMYLCASSLYRGKLFFGSGTQLSVL.

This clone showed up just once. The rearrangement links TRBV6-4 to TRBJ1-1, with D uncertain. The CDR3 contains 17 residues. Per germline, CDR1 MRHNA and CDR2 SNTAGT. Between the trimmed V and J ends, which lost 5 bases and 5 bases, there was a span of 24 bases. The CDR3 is CASSRSADGLLGTEAFF. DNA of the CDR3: TGTGCCAGCAGTCGTTCCGCGGACGGACTTTTAGGGACTGAAGCTTTCTTT.

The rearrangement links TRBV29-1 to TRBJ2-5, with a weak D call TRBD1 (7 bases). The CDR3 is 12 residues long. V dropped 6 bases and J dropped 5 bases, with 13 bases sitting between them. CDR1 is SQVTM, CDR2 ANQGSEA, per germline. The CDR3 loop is CSVEGAGETQYF. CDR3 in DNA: TGCAGCGTGGAGGGGGCCGGGGAGACCCAGTACTTC.

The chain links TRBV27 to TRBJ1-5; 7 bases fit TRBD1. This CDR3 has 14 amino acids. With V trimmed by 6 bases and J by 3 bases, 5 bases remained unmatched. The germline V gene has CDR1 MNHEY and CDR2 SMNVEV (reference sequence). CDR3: CASRQTGTNQPQHF. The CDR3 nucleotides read TGTGCCAGCAGACAGACAGGGACCAATCAGCCCCAGCATTTT.

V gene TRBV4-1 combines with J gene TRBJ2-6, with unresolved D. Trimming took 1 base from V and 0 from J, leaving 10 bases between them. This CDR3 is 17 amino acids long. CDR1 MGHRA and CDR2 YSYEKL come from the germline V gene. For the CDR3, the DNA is TGCGCCAGCAGCCAAGGACAACTCAACTCTGGGGCCAACGTCCTGACTTTC. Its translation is CASSQGQLNSGANVLTF.

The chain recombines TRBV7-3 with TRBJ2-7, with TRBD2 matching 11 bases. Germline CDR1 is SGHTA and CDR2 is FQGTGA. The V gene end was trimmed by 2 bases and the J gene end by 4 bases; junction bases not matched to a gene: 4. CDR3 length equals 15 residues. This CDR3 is CASSLEASGRYEQYF. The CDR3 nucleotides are TGTGCCAGCAGCTTAGAGGCTAGCGGGAGGTACGAGCAGTACTTC.

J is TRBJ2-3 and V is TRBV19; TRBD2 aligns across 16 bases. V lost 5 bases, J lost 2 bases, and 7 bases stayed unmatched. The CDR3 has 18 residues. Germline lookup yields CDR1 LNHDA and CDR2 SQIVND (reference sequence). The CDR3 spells CASSSGTSGRADTDTQYF. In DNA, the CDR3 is TGTGCCAGTAGTTCCGGGACTAGCGGGAGGGCCGACACAGATACGCAGTATTTT.

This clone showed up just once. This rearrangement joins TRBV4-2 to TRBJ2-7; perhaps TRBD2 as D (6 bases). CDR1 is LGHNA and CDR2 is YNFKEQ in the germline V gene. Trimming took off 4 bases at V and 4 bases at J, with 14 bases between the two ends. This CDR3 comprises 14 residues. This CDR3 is CASSRDSAGYEQYF. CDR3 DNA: TGTGCCAGCAGCCGAGATTCGGCGGGGTACGAGCAGTACTTC.

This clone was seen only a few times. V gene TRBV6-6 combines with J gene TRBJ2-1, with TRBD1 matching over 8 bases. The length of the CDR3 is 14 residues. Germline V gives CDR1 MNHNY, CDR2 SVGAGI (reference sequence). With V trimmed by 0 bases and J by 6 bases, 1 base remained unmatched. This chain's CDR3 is CASSYSTGGNEQFF. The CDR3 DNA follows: TGTGCCAGCAGTTACTCTACAGGGGGCAATGAGCAGTTCTTC.

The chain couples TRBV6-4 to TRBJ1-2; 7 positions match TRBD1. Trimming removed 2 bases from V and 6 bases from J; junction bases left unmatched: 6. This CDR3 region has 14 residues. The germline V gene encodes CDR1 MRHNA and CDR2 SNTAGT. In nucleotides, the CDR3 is TGTGCCAGCAGTGACGGGACAGCGCCGAATGGCTACACCTTC. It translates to CASSDGTAPNGYTF.

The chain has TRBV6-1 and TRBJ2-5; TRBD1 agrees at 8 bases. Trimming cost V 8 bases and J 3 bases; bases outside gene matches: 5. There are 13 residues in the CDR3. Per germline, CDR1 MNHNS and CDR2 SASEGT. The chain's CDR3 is CASSRTGKETQYF. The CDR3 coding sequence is TGTGCCAGCTCCCGGACAGGGAAAGAGACCCAGTACTTC.

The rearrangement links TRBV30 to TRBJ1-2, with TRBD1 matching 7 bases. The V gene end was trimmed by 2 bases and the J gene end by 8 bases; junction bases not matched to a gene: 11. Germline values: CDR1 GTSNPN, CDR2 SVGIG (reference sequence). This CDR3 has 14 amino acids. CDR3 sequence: CAWSPISTGEGYTF. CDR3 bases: TGTGCCTGGAGTCCAATATCTACAGGGGAAGGCTACACCTTC.

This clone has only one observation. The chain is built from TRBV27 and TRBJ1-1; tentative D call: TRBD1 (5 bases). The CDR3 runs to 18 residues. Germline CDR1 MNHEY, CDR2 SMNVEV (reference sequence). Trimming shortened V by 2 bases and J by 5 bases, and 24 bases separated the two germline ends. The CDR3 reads CASSLEGARRQGGTEAFF. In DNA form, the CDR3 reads TGTGCCAGCAGTTTAGAAGGGGCCCGGCGGCAGGGAGGGACTGAAGCTTTCTTT.

The CDR3 sequence: CASSPRVNTEAFF. The CDR3 coding sequence is TGCGCCAGCAGCCCGAGGGTGAACACTGAAGCTTTCTTT. This rearrangement joins TRBV5-1 to TRBJ1-1; no clear D gene. Between the trimmed V and J ends, which lost 4 bases and 0 bases, there was a span of 7 bases. CDR1 and CDR2 (germline): SGHRS, YFSETQ. The CDR3 is 13 residues long.